This T cell receptor beta chain derives from a study of T cell responses to AZD1222 COVID-19 vaccine. Germline V gene data show CDR1 as ENHRY and CDR2 as SYGVKD. The CDR3 totals 11 residues. The germline V and J ends were trimmed by 10 bases and 0 bases, with 6 bases remaining between them. Sequencing was performed with immunoSEQ multiplex PCR; in TCRdb, only in-frame clones are kept and a portion is missing. The sample has tens of thousands of clones, 80% to 90% seen once; the top ten hold roughly 2.7%. This TCR was recovered from an adult who received the AZD1222 COVID-19 vaccine. The input for sequencing was peripheral blood, taken 28 days after the second AZD1222 dose. This chain connects TRBV10-3 to TRBJ1-1; no definite D call. The CDR3 sequence is CATRMNTEAFF. The CDR3 DNA is TGTGCCACGAGAATGAACACTGAAGCTTTCTTT.